The 2 T cell receptor beta chains presented below share a single source sample, sequenced in a study of T and B cells in COVID-19 patients. BIOMED2 TRB-A/B primer pools were used in multiplex TRB PCR. TCRdb reanalysed the multiplex PCR reads using MiXCR and keeps one entry per CDR3 protein. Of roughly 18,000 distinct CDR3 sequences in the sample, under 30% were seen once. From blood, roughly 220-550 ng of genomic DNA served as TRB template. The sample was blood. The receptors were gathered from a human donor who had recovered from COVID-19.

Relative to its sample, this clonotype is medium-sized. The rearrangement uses TRBV19 and TRBJ2-1; D is unresolved. Per germline, CDR1 LNHDA and CDR2 SQIVND (reference sequence). V lost 0 bases, J lost 4 bases, and 10 bases lay in between. This CDR3 is built from 15 residues. DNA for the CDR3: TGTGCCAGTAGTATAGACGGCGGAACTTACAATGAGCAGTTCTTC. Translating gives CASSIDGGTYNEQFF.

This clonotype showed up just a few times. The chain carries TRBV10-3 and TRBJ1-2; no reliable D call. This CDR3 has 12 residues. Deletions cut 7 bases from V and 3 bases from J, with 9 bases between. CDR1 is ENHRY and CDR2 is SYGVKD in the germline V gene. CDR3 region: CAIKGADYGYTF. The DNA for the CDR3 is TGTGCCATCAAGGGTGCGGACTATGGCTACACCTTC.